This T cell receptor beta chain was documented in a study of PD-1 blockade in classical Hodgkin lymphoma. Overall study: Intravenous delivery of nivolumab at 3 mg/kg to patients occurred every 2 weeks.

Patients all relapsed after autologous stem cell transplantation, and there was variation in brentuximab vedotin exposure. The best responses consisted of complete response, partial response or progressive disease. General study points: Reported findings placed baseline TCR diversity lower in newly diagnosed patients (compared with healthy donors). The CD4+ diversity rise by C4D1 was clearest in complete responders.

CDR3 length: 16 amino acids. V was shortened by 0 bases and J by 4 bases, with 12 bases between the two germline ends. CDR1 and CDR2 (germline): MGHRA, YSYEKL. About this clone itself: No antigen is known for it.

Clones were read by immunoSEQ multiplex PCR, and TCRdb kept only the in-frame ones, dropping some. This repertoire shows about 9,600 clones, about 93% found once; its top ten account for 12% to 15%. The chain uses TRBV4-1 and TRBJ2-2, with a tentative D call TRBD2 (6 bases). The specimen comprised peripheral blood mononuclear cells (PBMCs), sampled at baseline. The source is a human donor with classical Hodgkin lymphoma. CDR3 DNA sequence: TGCGCCAGCAGCCAAGACCGGGGGTGGAGCACCGGGGAGCTGTTTTTT. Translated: CASSQDRGWSTGELFF.